Sequencing of this TCR beta chain was carried out in a study of human T cells and chemical hapten exposure. This clonotype was counted only a few times. CDR1 and CDR2 (germline): DFQATT, SNEGSKA (reference sequence). This CDR3 comprises 12 residues. The V and J ends lost 6 bases and 4 bases respectively, with 12 bases between them. MiXCR, run by TCRdb on the RACE reads, gives a single entry per CDR3 protein. The table has some 110,000 distinct CDR3 sequences, 30% to 35% seen once. Stated time point: patch test 3, about 24 weeks after DPC sensitization. Specified treatment: therapeutic diphenylcyclopropenone sensitization with weekly scalp DPC.

The TCR was taken from a man aged 35-49 years with alopecia areata. Some clones in this sample may be carry-over from other donors' samples. Source: whole blood, taken in connection with sensitization to the hapten diphenylcyclopropenone (DPC). The chain uses TRBV20-1 and TRBJ1-1; D is possibly TRBD1 (6 bases). CDR3 sequence reads: CSARGVGTEAFF. CDR3 sequence (DNA): TGCAGTGCCAGGGGAGTAGGCACTGAAGCTTTCTTT.